This T cell receptor (beta chain) was profiled in a study of shared clonotypes between healthy human individuals (dated by TCRdb to about 2020). Background for the entire study: The cohort included a few men and a couple of women between 18 and 49 years of age. To increase sequencing depth and limit assay-specific biases, TCR repertoire library preparation and sequencing were carried out by different laboratories using diverse techniques. The study deeply sequenced blood TCR repertoires of five healthy adults to estimate repertoire size and the extent of clonotype sharing between individuals. For each donor, CD4 naive and CD4 memory were each run on three plates, CD8 naive on two plates, and CD8 memory on one plate. Per donor, leukapheresis produced somewhere between about 0.85 and 10 billion PBMCs. The study at large found these results: Pairwise subsampling led to the expectation that sequencing depth would affect the degree of clonotype sharing among donors. Compared with non-shared clonotypes, the clonotypes found in all four sorted-subset donors had higher generation probabilities. Because the study included a small number of donors, the genetic and exposure-history diversity represented was limited. Estimated clonotype richness was generally larger for naive than for memory subsets. Sharing across several donors was observed for about 5% of naive CD4, around 3.5% of naive CD8, 2% to 2.5% of memory CD4, and around 0.42% of memory CD8 clonotypes. Rarefaction of sorted-subset datasets indicated incomplete sequencing despite the large sequencing depth. Sampling was restricted to blood, and TCR repertoires in tissue are likely to differ from TCR repertoires in blood.

Donors were healthy HIV-negative adults with no recently reported acute infections or vaccinations. All donors were Caucasian adults living in Nashville, Tennessee, USA. CD4+ T cells were enriched by magnetic negative selection, after which naive cells were positively selected on CD45RA and the negative fraction was taken as the memory subset. Blood was obtained by leukapheresis, after which PBMCs were separated by Ficoll-Histopaque density gradient centrifugation and cryopreserved in liquid nitrogen vapor phase. Analytical flow cytometry was used to check the purity and quantity of each magnetically sorted T cell population. Genomic DNA was isolated from each sorted fraction and quantified by UV absorbance on a Nanodrop 2000c. Worth noting for this clone: It lacks a known antigen. No base quality information exists; no much larger clone differs at one position.

Using the deep immunoSEQ assay, multiplex PCR amplified TCR CDR3 regions from genomic DNA. Genomic DNA extracted from each cell subset was distributed evenly over all wells of several immunoSEQ 96-well plates, and each plate served as one replicate. For sorted subsets, approximately 200 ng of genomic DNA, equivalent to 25,000 to 35,000 T cell genomes, went into each replicate PCR. Purified libraries were measured with a Qubit 3.0 fluorometer, size-checked on a Bioanalyzer 2100, and measured again with the KAPA Library Quantification kit. A separate single-read 150-cycle Illumina NextSeq 550 flow cell was used to sequence each immunoSEQ 96-well plate. The authors processed their data as follows. Because the immunoSEQ output held only junctional sequences and lacked quality scores, the filtering could not match the filtering applied to full-length reads. Sequences were annotated with PyIR, a Python wrapper for IgBLAST v1.9, and V/J genes and CDR3 were assigned using IMGT germline references. Any read was removed if the V/J assignment was weak (E-value above 1e-6), the CDR3 was missing, or the read contained stop codons, out-of-frame junctions, or ambiguous translated residues. A V3J clonotype was defined by an identical inferred V gene, J gene, and CDR3 amino acid sequence. Percentage overlap between repertoires was calculated by dividing the number of shared unique clonotypes by the size of the smaller repertoire. RTK rarefaction, the Chao1 estimator, and Recon v2.1 estimates of unobserved clonotypes were used to assess repertoire richness. For all TCRbeta clonotypes obtained by the gDNA method from four donors, generation probabilities were computed with OLGA. TCRdb stores this immuneACCESS table with in-frame sequences only. Part of the clones is absent; in the studies checked, under half of the shortfall reflects unresolved V genes, and no reason is known for the rest. V and J calls and clone size are given by that table; D and trimming were obtained from the DNA. The sample has more than 150,000 clones on record, approximately 61% of them singletons. The ten largest clonotypes hold more than 9% of the sample.

The sequencing sample was made of memory CD4+ T cells sorted from blood. In the paper's terms, the cell subset or site label means: CD45RA-negative fraction. The receptor was derived from a young man in good health.

The CDR3 protein sequence reads: CASGAGGAGGQPQHF. In nucleotides, the sequence is TGTGCCAGTGGGGCAGGGGGCGCAGGAGGTCAGCCCCAGCATTTT. The chain is assembled from TRBV19 and TRBJ1-5, and TRBD1 matches 8 of the central bases. V ends up 8 bases short and J 6 bases short, with an unmatched junction base count of 12. The CDR3 runs 15 amino acids, cysteine and phenylalanine included. This entry keeps only the CDR3 DNA: 45 bases, framed from base 1. CDR1 and CDR2 (LNHDA, SQIVND) derive from the germline V gene (reference sequence).